These 28 T cell receptor beta chains originate from one sample sequenced in a study of low-dose radiotherapy and immunotherapy resistance in tumors. Primers targeting TRAV and TRBV primed first-strand cDNA, covering alpha and beta chains. The PCR that amplified TCRs ran for about 20 cycles, relying on a constant-region primer and a V-primer adapter. In TCRdb, the reads were re-called with MiXCR into one record per CDR3 protein. Among tens of thousands of distinct CDR3 sequences listed, 15% to 20% were seen once. Noted time point: before trial treatment. Sequencing used PBMCs, obtained before treatment. These receptors came from a male donor with prostate cancer.

The chain combines TRBV11-2 with TRBJ2-7; 7 bases align to TRBD2. From germline, CDR1 is SGHAT and CDR2 FQNNGV. The CDR3 is 14 amino acids. With 3 bases clipped from V and 3 bases from J, the junction kept 5 bases outside the gene matches. The CDR3 region is CASSLGPGGYEQYF. The CDR3 region has the DNA TGTGCCAGCAGCTTGGGGCCGGGGGGCTACGAGCAGTACTTC.

This clonotype was seen repeatedly, ten times or more. The rearrangement links TRBV3-1 to TRBJ2-7; weak D call: TRBD2 (6 bases). This CDR3 spans 14 amino acids. With 4 bases removed from V and 3 bases from J, the gap between germline ends came to 13 bases. The germline V gene has CDR1 LGHDT and CDR2 YNNKEL (reference sequence). The CDR3 loop is CASSRADYRYEQYF. CDR3 sequence (DNA): TGTGCCAGCAGCCGAGCGGACTACCGCTACGAGCAGTACTTC.

This clonotype was detected many times. The V and J genes are TRBV6-2 or TRBV6-3 and TRBJ2-5, with 7 positions matching TRBD1. CDR3 length equals 14 residues. V trimming: 5 bases; J trimming: 2 bases; junction bases outside the gene matches: 5. Germline V gives CDR1 MNHEY, CDR2 SVGEGT. The CDR3 protein is CASSQGTEQETQYF. In DNA, the CDR3 is TGTGCCAGCAGTCAAGGGACAGAGCAAGAGACCCAGTACTTC.

This clonotype was observed a few times. This rearrangement joins TRBV11-2 to TRBJ2-3; D may be TRBD2 (5 bases). This CDR3 region has 15 residues. Between the trimmed V and J ends, which lost 1 base and 0 bases, there was a span of 8 bases. Germline CDR1 is SGHAT and CDR2 is FQNNGV. CDR3 sequence (DNA): TGTGCCAGCAGCTTAGGAGGGTGGAGCACAGATACGCAGTATTTT. Amino acid sequence: CASSLGGWSTDTQYF.

This clonotype was counted at least ten times. DNA of the CDR3: TGTGCCAGCAGCTTTGACCCGCGGGGGTTTGAGCTGTTTTTT. Translated: CASSFDPRGFELFF. The genes are TRBV5-4 and TRBJ2-2; 7 bases fit TRBD2. Germline V gives CDR1 SGHNT, CDR2 YYREEE (reference sequence). The ends lost 2 bases at V and 11 bases at J; junction bases unmatched: 9. The CDR3 extends over 14 amino acids.

The table lists this clonotype with many counts. The V call is TRBV12-5, the J call TRBJ1-2; no clear D. The ends were cut back, 3 bases at V and 4 bases at J, with 6 bases in the middle. Germline CDR1 reads LGHNT; CDR2 reads FRNRAP. The CDR3 sequence is 12 residues long. The CDR3 DNA follows: TGTGCTAGTGGTTTTTCATCCTATGGCTACACCTTC. Amino acid sequence: CASGFSSYGYTF.

The sample holds many counts of this clonotype. The V and J genes are TRBV5-1 and TRBJ2-2; D may be TRBD1 or TRBD2 (6 bases each). V lost 1 base, J lost 4 bases, and 14 bases lay in between. CDR1 is SGHRS and CDR2 is YFSETQ in the germline V gene. The CDR3 runs 16 residues. CDR3 sequence: CASSLSPGASTGELFF. The CDR3 region has the DNA TGCGCCAGCAGCTTGTCCCCGGGGGCCTCCACCGGGGAGCTGTTTTTT.

The chain is built from TRBV12-3 or TRBV12-4 and TRBJ1-1, with D uncertain. The CDR3 is made up of 14 amino acids. Trimming removed 6 bases at V and 7 bases at J, with 18 bases between. In DNA, the CDR3 is TGTGCCAGCAGCCGTCAGGCTCCCGTCATTGAAGCTTTCTTT. Its protein is CASSRQAPVIEAFF.

This chain joins TRBV5-1 and TRBJ1-2, with 7 nucleotides matching TRBD1. J gave up 7 bases and V 4 bases, and 4 bases lay outside the gene matches. This CDR3 spans 12 amino acids. CDR1 SGHRS and CDR2 YFSETQ come from the germline V gene. The CDR3 region has the DNA TGCGCCAGCAGCGTGGACAGGATTGGCTACACCTTC. This encodes CASSVDRIGYTF.

In its sample, this clonotype was seen many times. J is TRBJ2-7 and V is TRBV5-6; 7 bases align to TRBD2. Trimming removed 3 bases from V and 4 bases from J; junction bases left unmatched: 7. Germline-derived CDR1 and CDR2 are SGHDT and YYEEEE. The CDR3 extends over 14 amino acids. The CDR3 nucleotides read TGTGCCAGCAGCTCCTGGACTAGTGGGTACGAGCAGTACTTC. Its translation is CASSSWTSGYEQYF.

This clonotype appeared many times. The rearrangement joins TRBV4-2 to TRBJ2-3; 8 bases agree with TRBD2. V gave up 0 bases and J gave up 6 bases; unmatched junction bases: 5. The CDR3 runs 15 residues. Per germline, CDR1 LGHNA and CDR2 YNFKEQ. The CDR3 sequence: CASSQDREGSDTQYF. CDR3 coding DNA: TGTGCCAGCAGCCAAGATCGGGAGGGTTCGGATACGCAGTATTTT.

The rearrangement links TRBV11-2 to TRBJ2-5, with TRBD1 identical over 10 bases. CDR1 SGHAT and CDR2 FQNNGV come from the germline V gene. V dropped 4 bases and J dropped 4; count of bases not matched to a gene: 9. This CDR3 region has 16 residues. CDR3 loop: CASSSPERTGGETQYF. DNA for the CDR3: TGTGCCAGCAGCTCCCCAGAGAGGACAGGGGGAGAGACCCAGTACTTC.

Comments on this clonotype: It is likely a read error: a sequence one base away is far more abundant. This chain connects TRBV5-8 to TRBJ2-7, with 13 bases that match TRBD2. The CDR3 spans 16 residues. Unmatched junction bases numbered 12, after V lost 6 bases and J lost 6 bases. CDR1 is SGHTS, CDR2 YDEGEE, per germline. CDR3 sequence reads: CASMSRTSGGSLEQYF. Written as DNA, the CDR3 is TGTGCCAGCATGTCTCGGACTAGCGGGGGTTCGCTCGAGCAGTACTTC. The full variable domain, completed using reference TRBV5-8 and TRBJ2-7, is EAGVTQSPTHLIKTRGQQATLRCSPISGHTSVYWYQQALGLGLQFLLWYDEGEERNRGNFPPRFSGRQFPNYSSELNVNALELEDSALYLCASMSRTSGGSLEQYFGPGTRLTVT.

Of note for this clonotype: With a far larger clone one base away, a read error is the likely cause. The rearrangement joins TRBV6-2 or TRBV6-3 to TRBJ1-2, with D maybe TRBD1 (6 bases). This CDR3 spans 15 amino acids. CDR1 is MNHEY, CDR2 SVGEGT, per germline. CDR3 region: CANSKPGADGYGYTF. Written as DNA, the CDR3 is TGTGCCAACAGTAAGCCAGGGGCGGATGGCTATGGCTACACCTTC.

There are many counts of this clonotype. CDR3 nucleotide sequence: TGCAGTGCTAGGGATTTCTCTGCCGGGGAGCTGTTTTTT. It codes for CSARDFSAGELFF. The V and J genes are TRBV20-1 and TRBJ2-2; D remains unclear. The V gene lost 3 bases and the J gene lost 6 bases, with 11 bases spanning the gap. This CDR3 is 13 amino acids long. Germline CDR1 reads DFQATT; CDR2 reads SNEGSKA (reference sequence).

This clonotype was picked up many times. V usage is TRBV10-2 and J usage is TRBJ2-1; D is unclear. The germline V gene encodes CDR1 WSHSY and CDR2 SAAADI. This CDR3 is 15 amino acids long. The ends were cut back, 3 bases at V and 5 bases at J, with 14 bases in the middle. The CDR3 sequence: CASSDGGFLNNEQFF. CDR3 DNA sequence: TGCGCCAGCAGTGATGGTGGATTCCTGAACAATGAGCAGTTCTTC.

This sequence joins TRBV5-4 and TRBJ2-5; the match to TRBD1 covers 9 bases. This CDR3 region has 14 residues. Unmatched junction bases numbered 1, after V lost 2 bases and J lost 2 bases. Germline V CDR1 and CDR2: SGHNT, YYREEE (reference sequence). CDR3 sequence (DNA): TGTGCCAGCAGCTTACAGGGGGCACAAGAGACCCAGTACTTC. As protein: CASSLQGAQETQYF.

Concerning this clonotype: A far larger clone is just one base off, so this is likely a read error. The V gene is TRBV7-6, the J gene TRBJ1-2; no clear D. Germline CDR1 reads SGHVS; CDR2 reads FNYEAQ. This CDR3 is built from 14 residues. The V gene lost 1 base and the J gene lost 5 bases, with 11 bases spanning the gap. The CDR3 is CASSLGDLGYGYTF. In DNA, the CDR3 is TGTGCCAGCAGCTTAGGTGATCTGGGGTATGGCTACACCTTC. The variable domain in full, with the rest retrieved from reference TRBV7-6 and TRBJ1-2, is GAGVSQSPRYKVTKRGQDVALRCDPISGHVSLYWYRQALGQGPEFLTYFNYEAQQDKSGLPNDRFSAERPEGSISTLTIQRTEQRDSAMYRCASSLGDLGYGYTFGSGTRLTVV.

There are many counts of this clonotype. The CDR3: CSVELQGPDTQYF. The DNA for the CDR3 is TGCAGCGTTGAGCTACAGGGCCCAGATACGCAGTATTTT. The chain is built from TRBV29-1 and TRBJ2-3, with a possible D match to TRBD1 (6 bases). Germline V lookup: CDR1 SQVTM, CDR2 ANQGSEA. This CDR3 region has 13 residues. The V gene lost 3 bases and the J gene lost 4 bases, with 11 bases spanning the gap.

At least ten counts were recorded for this clonotype. This chain connects TRBV20-1 to TRBJ2-2; D gene ambiguous. Looked up from germline, CDR1 is DFQATT and CDR2 is SNEGSKA (reference sequence). V gave up 0 bases and J gave up 6 bases, with 5 bases separating them. The CDR3 is 12 amino acids. The CDR3: CSARDDPGELFF. The CDR3 nucleotides read TGCAGTGCTAGAGATGACCCCGGGGAGCTGTTTTTT.

The J gene is TRBJ1-2, the V gene TRBV5-4, with D tentatively TRBD1 (5 bases). Germline CDR1 reads SGHNT; CDR2 reads YYREEE (reference sequence). This CDR3 comprises 15 residues. V was cut by 4 bases and J by 4 bases, with 17 bases left in between. CDR3 nucleotide sequence: TGTGCCAGCAGCCCGCCGGGGCTGGGGACCTATGGCTACACCTTC. Translation: CASSPPGLGTYGYTF.

On this clonotype itself: This sequence may be a read error, since a much larger clone differs from it by one base. The chain links TRBV6-6 to TRBJ1-3; no clear D. Germline CDR1 MNHNY, CDR2 SVGAGI (reference sequence). CDR3 length: 11 amino acids. The chain's CDR3 is CASSSTNTTYF. Here the CDR3 DNA reads TGTGCCAGCAGTTCGACAAACACCACATATTTT.

This clonotype was detected many times. This rearrangement joins TRBV19 to TRBJ2-1; tentatively, D is TRBD2 (6 bases). V lost 0 bases to trimming and J lost 0 bases, with 6 bases between them. Germline V gene data show CDR1 as LNHDA and CDR2 as SQIVND (reference sequence). The length of the CDR3 is 15 residues. In DNA, the CDR3 is TGTGCCAGTAGTATAGACGGGAGCTCCTACAATGAGCAGTTCTTC. Protein: CASSIDGSSYNEQFF.

This sequence joins TRBV28 and TRBJ2-7; D not resolved. The CDR3 runs 12 residues. Deletions cut 8 bases from V and 0 bases from J, with 8 bases between. In germline, CDR1 is MDHEN, CDR2 SYDVKM. CDR3 residues: CASSTVSYEQYF. CDR3 bases: TGTGCCAGCTCTACGGTCTCCTACGAGCAGTACTTC.

This clonotype showed up just a few times. The chain joins TRBV5-1 to TRBJ2-2; D is unresolved. CDR3 size: 15 residues. Germline V gene data show CDR1 as SGHRS and CDR2 as YFSETQ. V lost 0 bases and J lost 0, with 6 bases in between. CDR3 loop: CASSLVQTNTGELFF. DNA of the CDR3: TGCGCCAGCAGCTTGGTACAGACGAACACCGGGGAGCTGTTTTTT.

This clonotype was found many times. The chain joins TRBV4-2 to TRBJ1-3; 11 bases fit TRBD1. CDR3 length: 17 amino acids. Germline V lookup: CDR1 LGHNA, CDR2 YNFKEQ. J lost 4 bases, V lost 0 bases, and 5 bases had no gene match. The chain's CDR3 is CASSQEWGQGGGNTIYF. Here the CDR3 DNA reads TGTGCCAGCAGCCAAGAGTGGGGACAGGGGGGCGGAAACACCATATATTTT.

On this clonotype: Because the CDR3's place on the DNA is in doubt, the DNA is left out and the CDR3 is given as listed by TCRdb. The chain recombines TRBV29-1 with TRBJ2-2; the table's D gene call, TRBD1, was not cross checked with the DNA. The germline CDR1 and CDR2 sequences are SQVTM and ANQGSEA. The CDR3 comprises 14 residues, both ends counted. The CDR3 protein is CSVEGQGTGELFFF.

This clonotype was recorded many times. A read error may account for a junction end that differs from germline. The chain couples TRBV12-3 or TRBV12-4 to TRBJ2-1; the D gene is possibly TRBD2 (6 bases). There are 12 residues in the CDR3. CDR3 DNA sequence: TGTGCCAGCAGTTTGTTCTTGGAGGGAGCGGTCTTC. Residues: CASSLFLEGAVF.